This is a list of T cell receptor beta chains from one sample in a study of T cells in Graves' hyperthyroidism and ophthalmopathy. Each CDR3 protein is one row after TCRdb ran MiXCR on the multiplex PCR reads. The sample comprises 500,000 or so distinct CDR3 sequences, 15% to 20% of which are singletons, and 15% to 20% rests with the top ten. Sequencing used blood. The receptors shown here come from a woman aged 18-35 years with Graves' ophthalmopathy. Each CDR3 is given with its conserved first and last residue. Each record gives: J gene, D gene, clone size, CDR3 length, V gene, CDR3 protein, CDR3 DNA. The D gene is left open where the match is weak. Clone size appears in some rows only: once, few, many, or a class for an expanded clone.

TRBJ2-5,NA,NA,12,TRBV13,CASSLRPETQYF,TGTGCCAGCAGCTTGCGGCCAGAGACCCAGTACTTC
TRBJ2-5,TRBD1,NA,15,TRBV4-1,CASSQEGRGPETQYF,TGCGCCAGCAGCCAAGAAGGCAGGGGGCCAGAGACCCAGTACTTC
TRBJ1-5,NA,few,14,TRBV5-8,CASSSGQPNQPQHF,TGTGCCAGCAGTTCTGGACAGCCCAATCAGCCCCAGCATTTT
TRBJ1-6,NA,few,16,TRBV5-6,CASSRRGDELRSPLHF,TGTGCCAGCAGCCGACGCGGGGATGAACTACGATCACCCCTCCACTTT
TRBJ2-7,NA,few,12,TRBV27,CASRQNSYEQYF,TGTGCCAGCAGGCAAAACTCCTACGAGCAGTACTTC
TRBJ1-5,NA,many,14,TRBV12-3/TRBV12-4,CASSLKPPHQPQHF,TGTGCCAGCAGTCTCAAACCCCCCCATCAGCCCCAGCATTTT
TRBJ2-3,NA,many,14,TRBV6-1,CASSSRGKSDTQYF,TGTGCCAGCAGTTCCAGGGGAAAGTCAGATACGCAGTATTTT
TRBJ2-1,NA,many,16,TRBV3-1,CASSQAAVSSYNEQFF,TGTGCCAGCAGCCAAGCCGCGGTGAGCTCCTACAATGAGCAGTTCTTC
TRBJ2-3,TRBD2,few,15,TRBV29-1,CSVKLAGGGTDTQYF,TGCAGCGTGAAACTAGCGGGAGGGGGGACAGATACGCAGTATTTT
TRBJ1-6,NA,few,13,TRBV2,CASKPVLNSPLRF,TGTGCCAGCAAGCCAGTACTTAATTCACCCCTCCGCTTT
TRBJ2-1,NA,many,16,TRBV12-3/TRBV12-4,CASRLALVAGANEQFF,TGTGCCAGCAGGCTTGCCCTTGTTGCTGGTGCCAATGAGCAGTTCTTC